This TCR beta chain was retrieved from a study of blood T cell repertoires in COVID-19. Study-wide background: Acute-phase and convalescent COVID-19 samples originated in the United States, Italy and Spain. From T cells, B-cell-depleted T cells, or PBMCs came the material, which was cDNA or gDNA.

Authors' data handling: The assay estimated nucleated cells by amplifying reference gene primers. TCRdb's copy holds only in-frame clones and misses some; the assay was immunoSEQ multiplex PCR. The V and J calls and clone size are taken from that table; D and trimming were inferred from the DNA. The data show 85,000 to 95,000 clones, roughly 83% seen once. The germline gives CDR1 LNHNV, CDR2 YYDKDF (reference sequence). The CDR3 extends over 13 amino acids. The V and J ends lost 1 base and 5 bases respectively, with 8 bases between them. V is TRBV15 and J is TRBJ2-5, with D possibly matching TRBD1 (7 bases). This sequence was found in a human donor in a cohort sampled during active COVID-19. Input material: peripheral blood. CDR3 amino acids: CATSRAGGETQYF. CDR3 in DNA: TGTGCCACCAGCAGAGCAGGGGGGGAGACCCAGTACTTC.